The clone carrying this T cell receptor beta chain was detected ten times or more. Antigen specificity is unknown. The sample belongs to a study of early T cells in non-severe SARS-CoV-2 infection. In the study overall: Chains were not paired, and sequencing was done on bulk RNA from unsorted whole blood. The study's findings and limits: VDJdb matches were skewed toward anti-spike CD8 T cell responses.

TCRdb re-derived calls from the 5' RACE reads in MiXCR, one entry per CDR3 protein. Among over 50,000 distinct CDR3 sequences listed, 10% to 15% were seen once. The clonotype originates from an adult who was a healthcare worker with PCR-confirmed SARS-CoV-2 infection or an uninfected control (not recorded which). The sequenced sample was whole blood.

CDR3 sequence reads: CASSLPASGKNEQFF. In DNA, the CDR3 is TGTGCCAGCAGTTTACCCGCCAGCGGGAAGAATGAGCAGTTCTTC. The chain is built from TRBV27 and TRBJ2-1; 7 bases align to TRBD2. After removal of 2 bases from V and 7 bases from J, the junction contained 8 bases not matched to a gene. Per germline, CDR1 MNHEY and CDR2 SMNVEV (reference sequence). The CDR3 spans 15 residues.